One sample yielded the 14 T cell receptor beta chains listed below, sequenced in a study of shared clonotypes between healthy human individuals. TCRdb keeps only in-frame clones here, not all; method: immunoSEQ multiplex PCR. Among 630,000 or so clones listed, 98% were seen once. Naive CD8 populations comprised CD45RO-negative cells positively selected for CCR7, excluding terminally differentiated effector memory CD45RA+ cells. Sequencing used naive CD8+ T cells sorted from blood. The receptors were gathered from a young man in good health.

This chain connects TRBV29-1 to TRBJ2-7; 7 bases are shared with TRBD1. The CDR3 spans 14 residues. The J segment lost 2 bases and the V segment lost 4 bases, leaving 8 bases of the junction unmatched. From germline, CDR1 is SQVTM and CDR2 ANQGSEA. CDR3 nucleotide sequence: TGCAGCGTTGGGCGGGCAGGGGGAACCTACGAGCAGTACTTC. Encoded protein: CSVGRAGGTYEQYF.

J is TRBJ2-5 and V is TRBV7-9; D is undetermined. CDR1 is SEHNR and CDR2 is FQNEAQ in the germline V gene (reference sequence). This CDR3 has 13 residues. V lost 1 base and J lost 5, with 8 bases in between. CDR3 coding DNA: TGTGCCAGCAGCTTAGAAGGTTGGGAGACCCAGTACTTC. Translated: CASSLEGWETQYF.

The rearrangement uses TRBV7-9 and TRBJ2-3, with D tentatively TRBD2 (6 bases). Trimming took off 1 base at V and 2 bases at J, with 13 bases between the two ends. The CDR3 is 16 residues long. The germline gives CDR1 SEHNR, CDR2 FQNEAQ (reference sequence). CDR3 bases: TGTGCCAGCAGCTTAGGACCGGGACTCTACACAGATACGCAGTATTTT. Protein product: CASSLGPGLYTDTQYF.

This clone appeared once. The chain recombines TRBV7-9 with TRBJ2-5; no clear D gene. Trimming cost V 2 bases and J 5 bases, with 9 bases left between them. Germline V gene sequence: CDR1 SEHNR, CDR2 FQNEAQ (reference sequence). This CDR3 has 13 residues. DNA for the CDR3: TGTGCCAGCAGCTTATCGGTCGTCGAGACCCAGTACTTC. Translating it yields CASSLSVVETQYF.

The genes are TRBV11-2 and TRBJ2-1; D is perhaps TRBD1 or TRBD2 (5 bases each). Trimming stripped 1 base from V and 9 bases from J, with 7 bases between. The germline V gene encodes CDR1 SGHAT and CDR2 FQNNGV. The CDR3 is 12 residues long. CDR3 coding DNA: TGTGCCAGCAGCTTAGGGGACCCTGAGCAGTTCTTC. It encodes CASSLGDPEQFF.

J is TRBJ2-5 and V is TRBV7-9; 14 bases are shared with TRBD2. Germline V gene data show CDR1 as SEHNR and CDR2 as FQNEAQ (reference sequence). Trimming took 6 bases from V and 4 from J; bases not matched to a gene: 4. The CDR3 runs 15 residues. The CDR3 protein is CASRGGLAGGETQYF. The CDR3 nucleotides read TGTGCCAGCAGGGGAGGACTAGCGGGAGGAGAGACCCAGTACTTC.

The chain recombines TRBV15 with TRBJ2-7; D unresolved. Germline V CDR1 and CDR2: LNHNV, YYDKDF (reference sequence). V was shortened by 0 bases and J by 3 bases, with 15 bases between the two germline ends. The CDR3 is made up of 16 amino acids. The DNA for the CDR3 is TGTGCCACCAGCAGAGATCGATCTGCTGGACGCTACGAGCAGTACTTC. Its protein is CATSRDRSAGRYEQYF.

CDR3 sequence (DNA): TGTGCTAGTGCCCGGGGGCTAGCGGGAGTAGGTGGCGAGACCCAGTACTTC. Translated, it gives CASARGLAGVGGETQYF. The genes are TRBV12-5 and TRBJ2-5, with 10 nucleotides matching TRBD2. V was clipped by 7 bases and J by 5 bases; unmatched bases: 16. In germline, CDR1 is LGHNT, CDR2 FRNRAP. The CDR3 covers 17 residues.

This sequence joins TRBV4-1 and TRBJ2-7; 9 bases fit TRBD2. The V gene's germline CDR1 is MGHRA and CDR2 YSYEKL. This CDR3 region has 14 residues. V dropped 3 bases and J dropped 5; count of bases not matched to a gene: 5. The CDR3 bases are TGCGCCAGCAGCCAGGTAGCGGGAGCGGACGAGCAGTACTTC. This gives the protein CASSQVAGADEQYF.

This chain connects TRBV7-8 to TRBJ2-1; 12 positions match TRBD1. The junction had 12 bases not matched to a gene; V was cut back by 1 base and J by 8 bases. Germline values: CDR1 SGHVS, CDR2 FQNEAQ. The CDR3 is made up of 18 amino acids. Here the CDR3 reads CASSLGPGTGGADYEQFF. Here the CDR3 DNA reads TGTGCCAGCAGCTTAGGCCCCGGGACAGGGGGCGCCGATTATGAGCAGTTCTTC. Full variable domain (remainder filled in from reference TRBV7-8 and TRBJ2-1): GAGVSQSPRYKVAKRGQDVALRCDPISGHVSLFWYQQALGQGPEFLTYFQNEAQLDKSGLPSDRFFAERPEGSVSTLKIQRTQQEDSAVYLCASSLGPGTGGADYEQFFGPGTRLTVL.

The rearrangement joins TRBV9 to TRBJ2-7, with a weak D call TRBD1 (6 bases). The CDR3 runs 14 residues. Germline values: CDR1 SGDLS, CDR2 YYNGEE. V lost 0 bases, J lost 6 bases, and 13 bases lay in between. CDR3 amino acids: CASSVGDTLAEQYF. The CDR3 coding sequence is TGTGCCAGCAGCGTAGGGGACACCCTCGCCGAGCAGTACTTC. Combining the CDR3 with reference TRBV9 and TRBJ2-7 gives the whole variable domain DSGVTQTPKHLITATGQRVTLRCSPRSGDLSVYWYQQSLDQGLQFLIQYYNGEERAKGNILERFSAQQFPDLHSELNLSSLELGDSALYFCASSVGDTLAEQYFGPGTRLTVT.

This rearrangement joins TRBV9 to TRBJ2-3; 11 bases agree with TRBD2. Trimming took 4 bases from V and 2 from J; bases not matched to a gene: 6. From germline, CDR1 is SGDLS and CDR2 YYNGEE. The CDR3 extends over 16 amino acids. The CDR3 region is CASSPRTSGPTDTQYF. CDR3 DNA sequence: TGTGCCAGCAGCCCCCGGACTAGCGGGCCCACAGATACGCAGTATTTT.

This chain links TRBV7-3 with TRBJ2-1; D uncertain. The V end was cut by 2 bases, the J end by 2 bases, with 10 bases between. The CDR3 extends over 15 amino acids. Looked up from germline, CDR1 is SGHTA and CDR2 is FQGTGA. The CDR3 sequence is CASSLHGVPYNEQFF. The CDR3 DNA is TGTGCCAGCAGCTTACATGGGGTCCCCTACAATGAGCAGTTCTTC. The whole variable domain, filled in from reference TRBV7-3 and TRBJ2-1, reads GAGVSQTPSNKVTEKGKYVELRCDPISGHTALYWYRQSLGQGPEFLIYFQGTGAADDSGLPNDRFFAVRPEGSVSTLKIQRTERGDSAVYLCASSLHGVPYNEQFFGPGTRLTVL.

The CDR3 region has the DNA TGTGCCAGCAGCGTCACTAGCGGGAGGCTTTCGGGGACAGATACGCAGTATTTT. It specifies CASSVTSGRLSGTDTQYF. The chain links TRBV9 to TRBJ2-3; 12 bases agree with TRBD2. The germline CDR1 and CDR2 sequences are SGDLS and YYNGEE. Trimming at V came to 2 bases and at J to 3 bases, leaving 10 bases not matched to a gene. CDR3 length equals 18 residues.